Following are 17 T cell receptor beta chains from one sample sequenced in a study of vaccination and CD4 T cells after COVID-19 (dated by TCRdb to 2022 to 2024). These receptors' targets are unknown. Interpreted using the paper, the treatment or condition label stands for: approximately 9-day PBMC culture with coronavirus spike peptide pools or control peptides (ViraFEST assay). Libraries were made using PCR. Sequenced on an Illumina iSeq 100. TCR sequencing of DNA from cultured CD4+ T cells used the Oncomine TCR Beta short-read assay at the Johns Hopkins FTIC core. Clones were called with MiXCR by TCRdb after fastp trimmed the public reads at Q25, and only in-frame beta chains were retained. When rows share a CDR3 protein, they turn into one entry using the most common DNA and genes. The sample has about 15,000 distinct CDR3 sequences on record, roughly 43% of them singletons. The top ten clonotypes cover around 5.2% of the sample.

Specimen: CD4+ T cells from blood, cultured in vitro, collected before SARS-CoV-2 vaccination. These receptors originate from a human donor who had recovered from COVID-19.

Remarks on this clonotype: Possible read error: a much larger clone is one base away. This CDR3 reads CATSSMTADNCGYTF. CDR3 in DNA: TGTGCCACCAGCAGTATGACAGCCGACAACTGTGGCTACACCTTC. This sequence joins TRBV15 and TRBJ1-2; a possible D gene is TRBD1 (5 bases). Germline lookup yields CDR1 LNHNV and CDR2 YYDKDF (reference sequence). The CDR3 has 15 residues.

The rearrangement joins TRBV25-1 to TRBJ2-3; D possibly corresponds to TRBD2 (6 bases). CDR3 length equals 15 residues. The germline CDR1 and CDR2 sequences are MGHDK and SYGVNS. The ends were cut back, 3 bases at V and 2 bases at J, with 12 bases in the middle. CDR3 loop: CASSDLGLLTDTQYF. Written as DNA, the CDR3 is TGTGCCAGCAGTGATTTAGGACTACTCACAGATACGCAGTATTTT. Together with reference TRBV25-1 and TRBJ2-3, the CDR3 gives the full variable domain: EADIYQTPRYLVIGTGKKITLECSQTMGHDKMYWYQQDPGMELHLIHYSYGVNSTEKGDLSSESTVSRIRTEHFPLTLESARPSHTSQYLCASSDLGLLTDTQYFGPGTRLTVL.

As regards this clonotype: At one end, the junction sequence differs from germline, possibly due to a read error. V usage is TRBV6-1 and J usage is TRBJ2-5; 7 nucleotides align to TRBD1. Germline assignment: CDR1 MNHNS and CDR2 SASEGT. This CDR3 spans 15 amino acids. Here the CDR3 DNA reads TGTGCCAGCAGCGAAGGACAGGCCGGGTGGGAGACCCAGTACTTC. Translation gives CASSEGQAGWETQYF.

The rearrangement joins TRBV19 to TRBJ1-1, with D maybe TRBD1 (5 bases). Deletions cut 0 bases from V and 4 bases from J, with 12 bases between. CDR1 and CDR2 from the germline V gene are LNHDA and SQIVND (reference sequence). The CDR3 sequence is 15 residues long. The CDR3 is CASSIDSRGGTEAFF. The CDR3 nucleotides are TGTGCCAGTAGTATAGATTCACGGGGCGGCACTGAAGCTTTCTTT.

For this clonotype: The conserved phenylalanine or tryptophan is not found at the CDR3 terminus, so this likely reflects a read error. The chain uses TRBV20-1 and TRBJ1-6; D is possibly TRBD1 (6 bases). Deletions cut 0 bases from V and 4 bases from J, with 10 bases between. Germline CDR1 is DFQATT and CDR2 is SNEGSKA (reference sequence). The CDR3 is 15 amino acids. The chain's CDR3 is CSAREGGQYNSPLHS. The CDR3 nucleotides read TGCAGTGCTAGAGAGGGCGGACAGTATAATTCACCCCTCCACTCT.

This clonotype was observed a few times. The genes are TRBV6-1 and TRBJ2-1; D is uncertain. The germline CDR1 and CDR2 sequences are MNHNS and SASEGT. Trimming removed 4 bases from V and 3 bases from J, with 10 bases in between. The CDR3 is 14 amino acids. CDR3 in DNA: TGTGCCAGCAGTGCCCAAACCAGCTACAATGAGCAGTTCTTC. This translates into CASSAQTSYNEQFF.

Notes on this clonotype: One end of the junction is discordant with germline, which a read error may explain. V gene TRBV6-5 combines with J gene TRBJ2-7, with D possibly TRBD2 on 7 matching bases. Germline V lookup: CDR1 MNHEY, CDR2 SVGAGI. The CDR3 is 14 amino acids. The CDR3: CVSSYGGPPYEQYF. CDR3 in DNA: TGTGTCAGCAGTTACGGGGGGCCCCCCTACGAGCAGTACTTC.

V is TRBV7-9 and J is TRBJ1-2; 7 bases align to TRBD1. V dropped 0 bases and J dropped 2; count of bases not matched to a gene: 3. CDR3 length: 15 amino acids. The V gene's germline CDR1 is SEHNR and CDR2 FQNEAQ (reference sequence). The CDR3 DNA reads as TGTGCCAGCAGCTTAGCAGGGGGCGTCAACTATGGCTACACCTTC. The encoded protein is CASSLAGGVNYGYTF.

The rearrangement uses TRBV7-2 and TRBJ1-6; D is perhaps TRBD1 (6 bases). Looked up from germline, CDR1 is SGHTA and CDR2 is FQGNSA. CDR3 length: 15 residues. The V end lost 3 bases, the J end lost 7 bases, and 13 bases lay between the germline ends. The CDR3 spells CASSFAGTRNSPLHF. As DNA, the CDR3 is TGTGCCAGCAGCTTTGCCGGGACACGGAATTCACCCCTCCACTTT.

This clonotype appeared a few times. This chain links TRBV15 with TRBJ1-1; D remains unclear. Looked up from germline, CDR1 is LNHNV and CDR2 is YYDKDF (reference sequence). The V end lost 8 bases, the J end lost 0 bases, and 10 bases lay between the germline ends. The CDR3 totals 13 residues. This chain's CDR3 is CATCFGLNTEAFF. Written as DNA, the CDR3 is TGTGCCACCTGCTTCGGGCTGAACACTGAAGCTTTCTTT.

The chain links TRBV11-2 to TRBJ2-1, with 11 bases that match TRBD2. The germline gives CDR1 SGHAT, CDR2 FQNNGV. With V trimmed by 1 base and J by 12 bases, 20 bases remained unmatched. There are 19 residues in the CDR3. CDR3 coding DNA: TGTGCCAGCAGCTTAGTACGGCTAGCGGGAGGTAATATGGGATTGGGGCAGTTCTTC. Translation: CASSLVRLAGGNMGLGQFF.

A few counts support this clonotype. This chain joins TRBV7-8 and TRBJ1-1; 10 bases align to TRBD1. The CDR3 sequence is 14 residues long. Per the germline V gene, CDR1 is SGHVS and CDR2 is FQNEAQ. Trimming took 3 bases from V and 4 from J; bases not matched to a gene: 2. As DNA, the CDR3 is TGTGCCAGCAGCTTGCGGGACAGGGGCACTGAAGCTTTCTTT. It specifies CASSLRDRGTEAFF. Together with reference TRBV7-8 and TRBJ1-1, the CDR3 gives the full variable domain: GAGVSQSPRYKVAKRGQDVALRCDPISGHVSLFWYQQALGQGPEFLTYFQNEAQLDKSGLPSDRFFAERPEGSVSTLKIQRTQQEDSAVYLCASSLRDRGTEAFFGQGTRLTVV.

The chain links TRBV20-1 to TRBJ1-2, with 8 bases identical to TRBD1. The CDR3 length is 17 residues. Germline-derived CDR1 and CDR2 are DFQATT and SNEGSKA (reference sequence). The CDR3 here is CSTATRTRGRGAGGYTF. Here the CDR3 DNA reads TGCTCTACGGCGACCCGAACCAGGGGGCGCGGGGCAGGTGGCTACACCTTC.

This clonotype was seen a few times. The genes are TRBV20-1 and TRBJ1-5; TRBD1 is a possible D gene (5 bases). Trimming left V 2 bases short and J 7 bases short, with 18 bases between. The CDR3 is made up of 15 amino acids. Germline assignment: CDR1 DFQATT and CDR2 SNEGSKA (reference sequence). In DNA, the CDR3 is TGCAGTGCTAGACTATGGAGCAGGGAGGGACAGCCCCAGCATTTT. Residues: CSARLWSREGQPQHF.

This clonotype appeared a few times. The V and J genes are TRBV6-2 or TRBV6-3 and TRBJ1-2; D possibly corresponds to TRBD1 (5 bases). Deletions cut 11 bases from V and 1 base from J, with 11 bases between. Per the germline V gene, CDR1 is MNHEY and CDR2 is SVGEGT. The CDR3 extends over 12 amino acids. The CDR3 DNA is TGTGCCGGCGTTGGGGGTAACTATGGCTACACCTTC. This translates into CAGVGGNYGYTF.

The chain combines TRBV11-3 with TRBJ2-7, with TRBD2 matching 7 bases. V lost 0 bases, J lost 2 bases, and 16 bases stayed unmatched. CDR3 length: 19 amino acids. Germline lookup yields CDR1 SGHNT and CDR2 YENEEA. This CDR3 is CASSLEDRWRERSAYEQYF. CDR3 bases: TGTGCCAGCAGCTTAGAAGATCGGTGGCGGGAGCGAAGCGCCTACGAGCAGTACTTC.

A few counts support this clonotype. The V and J genes are TRBV6-4 and TRBJ2-1; TRBD2 agrees at 12 bases. Germline CDR1 is MRHNA and CDR2 is SNTAGT. The CDR3 runs to 15 residues. The junction had 4 bases not matched to a gene; V was cut back by 4 bases and J by 6 bases. The CDR3 spells CASSASSGRANEQFF. The CDR3 bases are TGTGCCAGCAGTGCCTCTAGCGGGAGGGCCAATGAGCAGTTCTTC.